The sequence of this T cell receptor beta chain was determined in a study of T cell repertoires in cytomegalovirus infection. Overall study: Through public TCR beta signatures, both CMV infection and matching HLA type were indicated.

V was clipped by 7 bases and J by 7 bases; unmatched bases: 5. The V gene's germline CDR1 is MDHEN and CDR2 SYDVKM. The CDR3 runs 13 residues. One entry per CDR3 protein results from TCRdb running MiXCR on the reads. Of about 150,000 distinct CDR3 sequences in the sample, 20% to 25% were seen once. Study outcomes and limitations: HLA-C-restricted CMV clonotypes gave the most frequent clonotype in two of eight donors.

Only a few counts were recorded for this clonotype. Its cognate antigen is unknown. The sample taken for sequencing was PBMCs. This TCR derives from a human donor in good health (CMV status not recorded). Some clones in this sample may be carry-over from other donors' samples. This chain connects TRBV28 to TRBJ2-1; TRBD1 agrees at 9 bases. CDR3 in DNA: TGTGCCAGCAATCGACAGGGGGGGAATGAGCAGTTCTTC. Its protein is CASNRQGGNEQFF.